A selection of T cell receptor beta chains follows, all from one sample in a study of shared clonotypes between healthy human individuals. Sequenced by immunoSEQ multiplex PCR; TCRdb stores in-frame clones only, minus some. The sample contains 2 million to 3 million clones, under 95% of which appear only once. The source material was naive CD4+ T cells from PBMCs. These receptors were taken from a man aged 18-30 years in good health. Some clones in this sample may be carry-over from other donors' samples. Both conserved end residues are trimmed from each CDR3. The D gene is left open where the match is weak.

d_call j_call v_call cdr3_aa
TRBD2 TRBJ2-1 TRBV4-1 ASSQVFSPSVAGGFRNEQF
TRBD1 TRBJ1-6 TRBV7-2 ASSLVWRRGLDSPLH
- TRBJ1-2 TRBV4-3 ASSQAGYGYT
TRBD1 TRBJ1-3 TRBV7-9 ASSSTGGSGNTIY
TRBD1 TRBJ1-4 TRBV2 ASVPPGQGEHATNEKLF
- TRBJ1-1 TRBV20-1 SARVVAEAF
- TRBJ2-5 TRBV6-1 ASSENSGVLQETQY
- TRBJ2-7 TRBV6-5 ASSYGLPLGEQY
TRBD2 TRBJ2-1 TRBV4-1 ASSPPGRTSGRF
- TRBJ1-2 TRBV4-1 ASSQDGGSSGYT
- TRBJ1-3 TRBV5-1 ASSPVGNSGNTIY
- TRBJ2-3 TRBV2 ASSDLWLSTSTDTQY
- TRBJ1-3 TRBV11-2 ASSLTVFSGNTIY
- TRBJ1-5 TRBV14 ASSHRPRRGQPQH
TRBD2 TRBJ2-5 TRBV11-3 ASSLQRDRQETQY
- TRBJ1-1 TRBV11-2 ASSAAGDRTEAF
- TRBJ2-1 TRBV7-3 ASSPSSYNEQF
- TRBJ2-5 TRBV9 ASSADPWGNQETQY
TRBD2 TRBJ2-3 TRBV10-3 AISEGLAGVVDTQY
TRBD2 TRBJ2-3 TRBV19 ATSRAREGRGRGHTQY
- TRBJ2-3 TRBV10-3 AISETRPDTQY
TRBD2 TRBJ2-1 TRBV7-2 ASTPGLADNEQF
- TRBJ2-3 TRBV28 ASSKSTDTQY
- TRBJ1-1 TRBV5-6 ASSLLGGLEWTEAF
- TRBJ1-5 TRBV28 ASSYSFQLQQRQPQH
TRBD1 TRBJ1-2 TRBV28 ASTLAGQAFGYT
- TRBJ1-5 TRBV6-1 ASSEGVYSNQPQH
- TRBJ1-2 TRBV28 ASAGDSWGYGYT
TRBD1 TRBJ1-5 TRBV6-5 ASSDRERQPQH
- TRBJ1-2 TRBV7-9 ASSRHPNYGYT
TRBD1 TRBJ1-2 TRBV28 ASSGDSANYGYT
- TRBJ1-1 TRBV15 ATSRPGQRAF
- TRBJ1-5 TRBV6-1 ASSELGPDQPQH